The entry that follows covers one T cell receptor (beta chain) sequence. Its target is unknown. The read ends 3 residues early relative to the CDR3; the germline J gene fills the gap. J lost 0 bases, V lost 4 bases, and 4 bases had no gene match. The CDR3 consists of 15 residues. Per the germline V gene, CDR1 is SNHLY and CDR2 is FYNNEI. Some clones are missing from TCRdb's copy, which holds only in-frame ones; the method was immunoSEQ multiplex PCR. Listed for the sample are 35,000 or so clones, none seen a single time. The entry originates in a study of T cell clonality in common variable immunodeficiency. Study-wide findings and caveats: CVID subjects had higher TCRbeta clonality than healthy controls, most marked in about a third. Repertoire-complication correlations in CVID were limited by patient heterogeneity. What drives increased CVID clonality needs T cell subpopulation sequencing. Fewer deletions and N-nucleotide insertions were reportedly seen in common variable immunodeficiency TCR beta sequences.

The sequenced material came from peripheral blood mononuclear cells. The source is a human donor with common variable immunodeficiency. The rearrangement joins TRBV2 to TRBJ2-7, with 9 bases fitting TRBD2. Partial CDR3 DNA: TGTGCCAGCAGTGTAAAGCGGGGGGTCTCCTACGAG. Amino acids: CASSVKRGVSYE. The full-length CDR3 reads as CASSVKRGVSYEQYF.